This T cell receptor (beta chain) was sequenced for a study of blood T cell repertoires in COVID-19. Overall study: Spain, Italy and the United States supplied samples that represented acute and convalescent COVID-19. The cDNA or gDNA used as material had been derived from T cells, B-cell-depleted T cells, or PBMCs.

Authors' data handling: Amplification with reference gene primers provided the estimates of nucleated cell counts. Produced via immunoSEQ multiplex PCR; TCRdb's table is partial and in-frame only. D and trimming were read from the DNA, whereas the V and J calls and clone size are those reported in that table. The sample yields roughly 72,000 clones, over 75% seen once. With 0 bases removed from V and 2 bases from J, the gap between germline ends came to 5 bases. The CDR3 sequence is 14 residues long. The germline V gene encodes CDR1 SGDLS and CDR2 YYNGEE. Material for sequencing was peripheral blood. The chain recombines TRBV9 with TRBJ2-2, with no clear D. This TCR derives from a human donor in a cohort sampled during active COVID-19. Here the CDR3 DNA reads TGTGCCAGCAGCGTAGAGCCCAACACCGGGGAGCTGTTTTTT. Amino acids: CASSVEPNTGELFF.